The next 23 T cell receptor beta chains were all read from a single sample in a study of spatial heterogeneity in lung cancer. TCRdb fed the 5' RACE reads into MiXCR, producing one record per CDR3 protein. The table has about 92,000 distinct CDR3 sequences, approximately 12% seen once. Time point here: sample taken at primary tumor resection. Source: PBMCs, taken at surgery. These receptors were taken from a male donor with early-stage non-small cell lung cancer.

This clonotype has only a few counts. Here the CDR3 reads CSARSGGVSTDTQYF. Written as DNA, the CDR3 is TGCAGTGCTAGAAGCGGGGGGGTTAGCACAGATACGCAGTATTTT. The chain is built from TRBV20-1 and TRBJ2-3, with 10 nucleotides matching TRBD2. This CDR3 has 15 residues. Trimming cost V 2 bases and J 0 bases; bases outside gene matches: 2. The germline CDR1 and CDR2 sequences are DFQATT and SNEGSKA (reference sequence).

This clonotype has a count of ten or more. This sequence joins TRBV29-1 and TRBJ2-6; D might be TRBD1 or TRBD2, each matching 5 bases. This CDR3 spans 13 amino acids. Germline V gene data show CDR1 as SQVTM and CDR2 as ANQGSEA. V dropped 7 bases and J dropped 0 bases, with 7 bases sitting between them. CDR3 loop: CSGGDSGANVLTF. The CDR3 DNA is TGCAGCGGAGGGGACTCTGGGGCCAACGTCCTGACTTTC.

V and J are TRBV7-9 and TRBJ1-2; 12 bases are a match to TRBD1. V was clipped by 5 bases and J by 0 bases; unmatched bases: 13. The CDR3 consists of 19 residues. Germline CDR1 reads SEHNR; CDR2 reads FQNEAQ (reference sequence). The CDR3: CASSTWGQGASGPNYGYTF. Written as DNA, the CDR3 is TGTGCCAGCAGCACCTGGGGACAGGGGGCTTCCGGACCTAACTATGGCTACACCTTC.

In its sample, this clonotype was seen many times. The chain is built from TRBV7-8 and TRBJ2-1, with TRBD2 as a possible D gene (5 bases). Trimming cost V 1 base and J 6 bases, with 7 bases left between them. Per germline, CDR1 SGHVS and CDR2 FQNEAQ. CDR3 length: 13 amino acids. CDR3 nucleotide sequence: TGTGCCAGCAGCTTAGGGGAGCCCAATGAGCAGTTCTTC. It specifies CASSLGEPNEQFF.

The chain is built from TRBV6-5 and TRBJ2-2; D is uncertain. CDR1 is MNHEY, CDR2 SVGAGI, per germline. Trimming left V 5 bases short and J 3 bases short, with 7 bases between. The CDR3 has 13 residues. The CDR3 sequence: CASSARHTGELFF. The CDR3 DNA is TGTGCCAGCAGTGCCCGTCACACCGGGGAGCTGTTTTTT.

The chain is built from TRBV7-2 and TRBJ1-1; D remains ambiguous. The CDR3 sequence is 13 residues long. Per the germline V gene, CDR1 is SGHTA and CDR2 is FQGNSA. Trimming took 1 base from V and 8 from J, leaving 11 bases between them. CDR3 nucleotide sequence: TGTGCCAGCAGCTTAGGCATCGGTTCCGAAGCTTTCTTT. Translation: CASSLGIGSEAFF.

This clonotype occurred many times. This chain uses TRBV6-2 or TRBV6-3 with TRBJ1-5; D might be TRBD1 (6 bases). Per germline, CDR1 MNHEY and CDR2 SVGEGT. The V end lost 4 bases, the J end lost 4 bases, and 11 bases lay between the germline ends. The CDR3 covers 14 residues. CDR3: CASSSGQRNQPQHF. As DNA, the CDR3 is TGTGCCAGCAGTTCGGGACAAAGAAATCAGCCCCAGCATTTT.

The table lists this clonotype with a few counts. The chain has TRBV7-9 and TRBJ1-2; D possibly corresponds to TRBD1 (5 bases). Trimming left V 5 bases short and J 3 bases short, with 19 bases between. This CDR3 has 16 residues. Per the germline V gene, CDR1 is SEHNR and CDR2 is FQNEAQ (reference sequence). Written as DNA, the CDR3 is TGTGCCAGCAGCCTTACCGGGACCCAAGGTCACTATGGCTACACCTTC. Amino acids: CASSLTGTQGHYGYTF.

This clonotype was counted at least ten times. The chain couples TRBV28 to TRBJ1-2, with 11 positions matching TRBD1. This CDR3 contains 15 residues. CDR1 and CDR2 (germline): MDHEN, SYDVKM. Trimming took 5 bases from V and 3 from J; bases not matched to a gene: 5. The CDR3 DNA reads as TGTGCCAGCAGTCCGGGGGACAGGGGGGACTATGGCTACACCTTC. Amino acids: CASSPGDRGDYGYTF.

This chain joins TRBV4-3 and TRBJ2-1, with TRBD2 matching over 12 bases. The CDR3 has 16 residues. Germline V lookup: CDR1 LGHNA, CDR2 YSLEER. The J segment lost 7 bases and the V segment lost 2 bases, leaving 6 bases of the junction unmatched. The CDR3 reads CASSQKLAGGRNEQFF. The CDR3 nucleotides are TGCGCCAGCAGCCAAAAACTAGCGGGAGGTCGTAATGAGCAGTTCTTC.

The DNA of the CDR3 is TGTGCCAGTATGGCCGGACAGGGAAACACCGGGGAGCTGTTTTTT. Translated: CASMAGQGNTGELFF. The chain couples TRBV19 to TRBJ2-2, with 8 bases matching TRBD1. The CDR3 has 15 residues. Trimming took 7 bases from V and 2 from J; bases not matched to a gene: 6. Germline CDR1 and CDR2: LNHDA and SQIVND (reference sequence).

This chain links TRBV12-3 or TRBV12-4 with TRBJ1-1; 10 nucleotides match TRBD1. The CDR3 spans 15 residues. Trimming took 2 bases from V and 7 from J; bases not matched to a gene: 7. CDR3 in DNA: TGTGCCAGCAGTTTAAGGGCGGGACAGGGGAGTGAAGCTTTCTTT. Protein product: CASSLRAGQGSEAFF.

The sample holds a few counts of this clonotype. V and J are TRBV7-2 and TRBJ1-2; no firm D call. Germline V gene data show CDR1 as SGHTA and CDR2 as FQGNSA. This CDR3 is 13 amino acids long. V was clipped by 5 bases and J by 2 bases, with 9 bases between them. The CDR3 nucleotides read TGTGCCAGCAGCCTTCGATCGAACTATGGCTACACCTTC. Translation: CASSLRSNYGYTF.

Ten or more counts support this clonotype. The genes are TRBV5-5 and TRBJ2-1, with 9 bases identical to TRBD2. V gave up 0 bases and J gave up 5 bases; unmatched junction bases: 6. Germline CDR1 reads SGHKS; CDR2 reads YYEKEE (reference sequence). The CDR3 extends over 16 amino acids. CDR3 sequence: CASSLAGSGRNNEQFF. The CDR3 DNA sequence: TGTGCCAGCAGCTTGGCCGGTAGCGGGAGAAACAATGAGCAGTTCTTC.

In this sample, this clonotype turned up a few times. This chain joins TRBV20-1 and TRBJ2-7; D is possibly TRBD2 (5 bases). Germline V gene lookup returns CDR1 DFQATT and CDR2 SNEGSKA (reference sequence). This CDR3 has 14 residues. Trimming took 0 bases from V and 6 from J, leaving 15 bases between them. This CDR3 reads CSARDIPDGGEQYF. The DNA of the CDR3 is TGCAGTGCTAGAGATATCCCAGACGGAGGCGAGCAGTACTTC.

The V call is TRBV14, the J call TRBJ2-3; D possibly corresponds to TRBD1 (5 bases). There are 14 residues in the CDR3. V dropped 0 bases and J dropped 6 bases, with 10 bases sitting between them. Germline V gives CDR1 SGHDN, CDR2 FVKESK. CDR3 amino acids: CASSQEGVEDTQYF. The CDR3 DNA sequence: TGTGCCAGCAGCCAAGAAGGGGTAGAGGATACGCAGTATTTT.

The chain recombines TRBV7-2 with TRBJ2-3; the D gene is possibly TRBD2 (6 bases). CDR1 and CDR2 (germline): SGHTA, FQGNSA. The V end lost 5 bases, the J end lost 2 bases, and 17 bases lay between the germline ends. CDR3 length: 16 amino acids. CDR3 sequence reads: CASSQIGGAVTDTQYF. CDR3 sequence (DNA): TGTGCCAGCAGCCAAATTGGCGGGGCGGTCACAGATACGCAGTATTTT.

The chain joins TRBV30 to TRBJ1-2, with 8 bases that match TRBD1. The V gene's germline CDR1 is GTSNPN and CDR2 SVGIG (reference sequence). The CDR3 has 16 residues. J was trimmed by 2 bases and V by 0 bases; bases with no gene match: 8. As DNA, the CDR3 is TGTGCCTGGAGTGTACGCGGGACAGGTTTAAACTATGGCTACACCTTC. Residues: CAWSVRGTGLNYGYTF. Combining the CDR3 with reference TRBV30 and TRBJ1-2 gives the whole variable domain SQTIHQWPATLVQPVGSPLSLECTVEGTSNPNLYWYRQAAGRGLQLLFYSVGIGQISSEVPQNLSASRPQDRQFILSSKKLLLSDSGFYLCAWSVRGTGLNYGYTFGSGTRLTVV.

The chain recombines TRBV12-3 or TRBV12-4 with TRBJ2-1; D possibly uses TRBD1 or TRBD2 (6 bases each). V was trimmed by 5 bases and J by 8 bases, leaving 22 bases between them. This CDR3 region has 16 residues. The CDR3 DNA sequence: TGTGCCAGCAGTACTTCCCGGGGGCTAGCTTCCCATGAGCAGTTCTTC. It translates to CASSTSRGLASHEQFF.

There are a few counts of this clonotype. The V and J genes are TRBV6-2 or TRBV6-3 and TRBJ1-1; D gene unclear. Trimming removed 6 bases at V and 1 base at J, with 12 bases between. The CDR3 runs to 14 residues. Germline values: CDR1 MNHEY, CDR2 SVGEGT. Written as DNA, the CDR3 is TGTGCCAGCAGCCCGGGCCAGAGGAACACTGAAGCTTTCTTT. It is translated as CASSPGQRNTEAFF.

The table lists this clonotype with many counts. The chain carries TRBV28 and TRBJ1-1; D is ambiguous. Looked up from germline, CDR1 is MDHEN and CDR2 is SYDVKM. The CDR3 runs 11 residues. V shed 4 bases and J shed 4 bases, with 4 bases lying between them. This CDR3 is CASSSFTEAFF. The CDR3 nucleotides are TGTGCCAGCAGTTCGTTCACTGAAGCTTTCTTT.

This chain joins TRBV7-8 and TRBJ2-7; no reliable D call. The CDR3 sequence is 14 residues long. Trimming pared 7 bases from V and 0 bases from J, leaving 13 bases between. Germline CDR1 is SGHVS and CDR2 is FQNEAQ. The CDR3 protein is CASTPGRFSYEQYF. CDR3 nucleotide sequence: TGTGCCAGCACCCCTGGCAGGTTCTCCTACGAGCAGTACTTC.

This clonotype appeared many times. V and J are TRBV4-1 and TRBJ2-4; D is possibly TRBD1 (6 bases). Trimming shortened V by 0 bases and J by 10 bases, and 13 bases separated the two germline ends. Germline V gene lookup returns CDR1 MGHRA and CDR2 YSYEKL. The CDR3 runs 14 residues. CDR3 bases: TGCGCCAGCAGCCAAGAGAAAACAGGGCGTATTCAGTACTTC. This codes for CASSQEKTGRIQYF.